The T cell receptor (beta chain) under discussion was sequenced for a study of blood T cell repertoires in COVID-19. In the study overall: The study drew acute and convalescent COVID-19 samples from the United States, Italy and Spain. T cells, B-cell-depleted T cells, or PBMCs provided the cDNA or gDNA that served as material.

Germline V CDR1 and CDR2: KGHSH, LQKENI. The V end was cut by 3 bases, the J end by 0 bases, with 8 bases between. This CDR3 is built from 14 residues. Study processing details: Amplifying reference gene primers gave estimates of nucleated cell counts. Clones were read by immunoSEQ multiplex PCR, and TCRdb kept only the in-frame ones, dropping some. The V and J calls and clone size come from that table; D and trimming were worked out from the DNA. The sample has about 110,000 clones; about 80% are singletons. This chain uses TRBV18 with TRBJ1-1; no firm D call. Material: peripheral blood. This clonotype originated in a woman aged 45-59 years with acute or convalescent COVID-19. CDR3 sequence (DNA): TGTGCCAGCTCACCCAACAGTATGAACACTGAAGCTTTCTTT. Translated: CASSPNSMNTEAFF.